This T cell receptor (beta chain) was identified in a study of identical twins. All donors were healthy Caucasians. CDR3 length equals 14 residues. Germline CDR1 is SGHVS and CDR2 is FQNEAQ. V was pared by 0 bases and J by 8 bases, with 11 bases between. A word on this clonotype: Its cognate antigen is unknown.

General study results and limits: Cord blood beta clonotypes present at high abundance carried fewer insertions; no such pattern appeared in memory repertoires. The study reached conclusions through statistical analysis that was cross-sectional, not following the same donors. Beta out-of-frame sequences showed weaker excess twin sharing.

TCRdb processed the 5' RACE reads anew with MiXCR; each CDR3 protein has one entry. This table holds roughly 710,000 distinct CDR3 sequences, approximately 6% found once. The sequencing sample was made of naive T cells sorted from blood. The sequence derives from a man aged 18 to 30 in good health. The rearrangement uses TRBV7-8 and TRBJ2-1; D not certain. CDR3 sequence (DNA): TGTGCCAGCAGCTTAGCGGGCTTGTCGGATGAGCAGTTCTTC. Its protein product is CASSLAGLSDEQFF.